This record looks at one T cell receptor (beta chain) sequence and its context. Its specific antigen is unknown. No much larger clone exists at a distance of one base, and base qualities are not known. Spanning cysteine to phenylalanine, the CDR3 consists of 13 amino acids. Only the CDR3 portion is preserved as DNA: 39 bases, with reading frame beginning at the first base. The germline V gene gives CDR1 as MNHEY and CDR2 as SVGEGT. V sheds 2 bases and J sheds 3 bases, leaving 7 bases between their ends. This specimen comes from a study of blood T cells in healthy people across ages (dated by TCRdb to the mid-2010s). Regarding the research as a whole: In model experiments, roughly one uniquely barcoded TCR beta cDNA molecule per two T cells was captured by template switching. Age-related changes in TCR beta repertoire diversity were measured in the study by deep sequencing normalized with unique cDNA molecular identifiers. Four age groups were formed from the donors: young (average about 15 years), middle-aged (less than 40), aged (about 68) and long-lived (about 75). To avoid experimental bias, donors of different ages were distributed randomly across sequencing lanes. For two donors (one aged 18 to 30 and one aged 80 or older), the study analyzed two additional independent replicas of 1 million unique cDNA reads from the same blood draw.

Systemically healthy Caucasian individuals from Russia, some 38 in total and aged about 6 to 95 years, were included as donors. Approximately 9 milliliters of peripheral blood were collected from each donor into EDTA-treated Vacutainer tubes. Ficoll-Paque density-gradient centrifugation was used to isolate PBMCs, with at least 6 million obtained per sample. Total RNA was extracted from PBMCs with Trizol reagent, with at least 5.5 micrograms obtained per sample. The percentages of naive CD45RAhigh/CD27high T cells were determined by flow cytometry on a PBMC aliquot from every donor. The method was 5' RACE. Sequenced using an Illumina HiSeq 2500. A second roughly 7 to 12 cycle PCR used a sample-barcoded 5' primer and a J-beta primer mix. Each TCR beta cDNA molecule received a unique molecular identifier from a template-switch 5' adaptor carrying 12 random nucleotides. Each sample yielded at least 3 million CDR3-containing paired-end reads. First-strand cDNA was synthesized from all RNA with the Mint cDNA synthesis kit, primed by a TRBC-specific oligonucleotide. Following uracil-DNA glycosylase treatment, a first 18-cycle PCR with universal primers M1SS and BC2_uni_R was performed on all cDNA. Regarding the original processing steps: For normalization, 1 million high-quality reads, each with a distinct molecular identifier, were randomly selected from each sample. Instead of being binned into consensus sequences, reads that shared molecular identifiers were thrown out. MiTCR, with a Q25 quality threshold and the strictest error-elimination algorithm, was used for CDR3 identification, clonotype clustering and error correction. A nonparametric unseen species model with Euler transformation was used to estimate a lower bound on total TCR beta diversity. TCRdb reanalyzed the raw reads on its own, using fastp at Q25 for trimming and MiXCR for clone calling, and kept in-frame beta chains. CDR3 protein duplicates are merged, each entry listing the most common genes and DNA. What appears here as the V and J calls and clone size reflects TCRdb's work, not the paper's. The sample yields some 900,000 distinct CDR3 sequences; about 48% were counted once. Of the sample, roughly 13% is held by the ten largest clones.

What the research found in general, with its limitations: Observed TCR beta diversity correlated strongly with the percentage of naive T cells measured by flow cytometry. Total diversity estimates from one million sequenced T cells were considered lower bounds and underestimates. The long-lived group showed more naive CD4+ T cells, fewer expanded clones and increased TCR diversity than the aged group, suggesting age selection. Since profiling was done on bulk unsorted PBMCs, naive and antigen-experienced compartments could not be conclusively compared. The CMV infection status of donors was not known, potentially confounding age-related changes in expanded clonotypes. As age increased, observed TCR beta diversity per million T cells dropped in a roughly linear way, and a significant reduction was already evident by age 40.

The sequencing input was blood. Rearrangement joined TRBV6-2 or TRBV6-3 to TRBJ1-1, and TRBD1 may be the D gene, going by 6 matching bases. The receptor comes from a man aged 30 to 45 in good health. The DNA is TGTGCCAGCAGTTACGCAGGGGACACTGAAGCTTTCTTT. Translated, this is CASSYAGDTEAFF.